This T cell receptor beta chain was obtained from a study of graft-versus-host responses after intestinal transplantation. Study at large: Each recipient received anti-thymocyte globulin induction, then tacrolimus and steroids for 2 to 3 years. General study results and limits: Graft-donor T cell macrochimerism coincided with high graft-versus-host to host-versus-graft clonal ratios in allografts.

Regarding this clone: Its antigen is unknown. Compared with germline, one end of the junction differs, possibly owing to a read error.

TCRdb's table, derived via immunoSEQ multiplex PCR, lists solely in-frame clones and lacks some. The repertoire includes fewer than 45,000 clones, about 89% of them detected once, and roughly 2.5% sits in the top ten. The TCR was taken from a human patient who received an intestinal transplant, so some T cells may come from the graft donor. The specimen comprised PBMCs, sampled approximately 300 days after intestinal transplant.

The CDR3 DNA sequence: TGTGCCAGCAGTTACATATTAGGCTCCCCCGGTGAGCTGTTTTTT. This encodes CASSYILGSPGELFF. The chain has TRBV6-5 and TRBJ2-2; D not certain. CDR1 and CDR2 from the germline V gene are MNHEY and SVGAGI. The CDR3 covers 15 residues.